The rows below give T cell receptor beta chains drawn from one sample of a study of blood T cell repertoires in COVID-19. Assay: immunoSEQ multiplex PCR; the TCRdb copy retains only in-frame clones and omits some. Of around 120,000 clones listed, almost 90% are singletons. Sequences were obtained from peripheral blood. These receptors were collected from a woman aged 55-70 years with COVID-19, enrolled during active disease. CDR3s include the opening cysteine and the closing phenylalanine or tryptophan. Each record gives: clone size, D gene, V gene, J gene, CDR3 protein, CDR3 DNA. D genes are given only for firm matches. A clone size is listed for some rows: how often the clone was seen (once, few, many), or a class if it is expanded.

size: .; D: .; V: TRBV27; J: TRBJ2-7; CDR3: CASSSTSGGVGYEQYF; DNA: TGTGCCAGCAGTTCCACGTCGGGGGGCGTGGGCTACGAGCAGTACTTC
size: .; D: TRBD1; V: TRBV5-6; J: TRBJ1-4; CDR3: CASSLRQGSNEKLFF; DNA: TGTGCCAGCAGCCTAAGACAGGGTAGTAATGAAAAACTGTTTTTT
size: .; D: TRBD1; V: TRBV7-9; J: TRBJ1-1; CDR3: CASSLGDRGRTEAFF; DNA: TGTGCCAGCAGCTTAGGAGACAGGGGGCGGACTGAAGCTTTCTTT
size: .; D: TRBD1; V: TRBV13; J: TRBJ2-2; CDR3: CASSLYPGTGRNTGELFF; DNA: TGTGCCAGCAGCTTATACCCCGGGACAGGGAGGAACACCGGGGAGCTGTTTTTT
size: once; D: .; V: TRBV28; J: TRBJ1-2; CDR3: CASSTGPYGYTF; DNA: TGTGCCAGCAGTACAGGGCCCTATGGCTACACCTTC
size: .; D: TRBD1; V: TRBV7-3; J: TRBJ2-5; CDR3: CASSPNAGTGKETQYF; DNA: TGTGCCAGCAGCCCAAATGCCGGGACAGGGAAAGAGACCCAGTACTTC
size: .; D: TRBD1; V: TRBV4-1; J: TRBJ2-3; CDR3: CASSQGQGRTDTQYF; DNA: TGCGCCAGCAGCCAAGGACAGGGGAGAACAGATACGCAGTATTTT
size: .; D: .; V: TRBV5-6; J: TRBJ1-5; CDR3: CASSPQGQPQHF; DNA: TGTGCCAGCAGCCCTCAGGGTCAGCCCCAGCATTTT
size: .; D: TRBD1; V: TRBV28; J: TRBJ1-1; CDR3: CASRTLGQGRTEAFF; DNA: TGTGCCAGCAGAACCCTGGGACAGGGCCGGACTGAAGCTTTCTTT
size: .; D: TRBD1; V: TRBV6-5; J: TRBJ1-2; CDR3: CASSNRGNYGYTF; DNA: TGTGCCAGTAGCAACAGGGGGAACTATGGCTACACCTTC
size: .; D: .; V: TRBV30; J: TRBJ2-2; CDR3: CALRGGATGELFF; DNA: TGTGCCCTGAGAGGGGGGGCCACCGGGGAGCTGTTTTTT
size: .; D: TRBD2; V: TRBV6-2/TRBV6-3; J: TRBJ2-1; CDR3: CASSNPGTSGSNEQFF; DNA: TGTGCCAGCAGTAACCCCGGGACTAGCGGTTCTAATGAGCAGTTCTTC
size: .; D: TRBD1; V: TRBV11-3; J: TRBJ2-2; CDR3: CASSDRQGNTGELFF; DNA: TGTGCCAGCAGCGACAGACAGGGGAACACCGGGGAGCTGTTTTTT
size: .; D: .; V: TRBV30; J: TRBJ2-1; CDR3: CAWSVLTSSRNEQFF; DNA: TGTGCCTGGAGTGTACTAACTAGCTCTAGGAATGAGCAGTTCTTC
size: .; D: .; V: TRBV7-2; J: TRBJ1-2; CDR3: CASSLVQGGSYGYTF; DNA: TGTGCCAGCAGCTTAGTCCAGGGAGGCTCCTATGGCTACACCTTC
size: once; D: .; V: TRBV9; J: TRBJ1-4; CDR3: CASSVAVMTEREKLFF; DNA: TGTGCCAGCAGCGTAGCTGTGATGACTGAGCGTGAAAAACTGTTTTTT
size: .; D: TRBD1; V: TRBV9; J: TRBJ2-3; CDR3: CASSGNTGGEYDTQYF; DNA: TGTGCCAGCAGCGGAAACACAGGGGGCGAATATGATACGCAGTATTTT
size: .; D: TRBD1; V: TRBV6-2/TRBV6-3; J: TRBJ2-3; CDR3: CASSHGQGSGTDTQYF; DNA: TGTGCCAGCAGCCACGGACAGGGGTCGGGCACAGATACGCAGTATTTT
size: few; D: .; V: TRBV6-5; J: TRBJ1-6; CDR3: CASSISGLGSPLHF; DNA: TGTGCCAGCTCGATTTCAGGGCTAGGTTCACCCCTCCACTTT
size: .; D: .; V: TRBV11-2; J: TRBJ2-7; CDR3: CASSHTAAEYEQYF; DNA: TGTGCCAGCAGTCACACCGCCGCCGAATACGAGCAGTACTTC
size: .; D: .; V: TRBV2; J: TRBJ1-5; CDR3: CASSEAIRPQHF; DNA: TGTGCCAGCAGTGAAGCTATCAGACCCCAGCATTTT
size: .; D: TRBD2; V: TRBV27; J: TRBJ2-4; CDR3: CASGSKRGLGQNIQYF; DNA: TGTGCCAGCGGAAGTAAGCGGGGCCTGGGGCAAAACATTCAGTACTTC
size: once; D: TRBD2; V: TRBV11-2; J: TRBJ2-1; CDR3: CASSARTGLGAFF; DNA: TGTGCCAGCAGCGCCCGCACGGGACTAGGGGCGTTCTTC
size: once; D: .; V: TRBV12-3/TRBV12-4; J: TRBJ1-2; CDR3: CASRSTGVYGYTF; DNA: TGTGCCAGCAGATCCACAGGAGTCTATGGCTACACCTTC
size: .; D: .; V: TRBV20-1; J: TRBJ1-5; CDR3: CSASSLSNQPQHF; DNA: TGCAGTGCTAGTAGCCTGAGCAATCAGCCCCAGCATTTT
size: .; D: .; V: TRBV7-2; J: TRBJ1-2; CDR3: CASSLSGLNYGYTF; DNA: TGTGCCAGCAGCTTAAGCGGACTAAACTATGGCTACACCTTC
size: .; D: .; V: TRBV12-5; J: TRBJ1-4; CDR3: CASGLVAAGNGEKLFF; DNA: TGTGCTAGTGGTTTGGTAGCGGCGGGGAACGGTGAAAAACTGTTTTTT
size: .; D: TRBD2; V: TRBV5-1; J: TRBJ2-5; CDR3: CASSAGLAEETQYF; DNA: TGCGCCAGCAGCGCGGGACTAGCGGAAGAGACCCAGTACTTC
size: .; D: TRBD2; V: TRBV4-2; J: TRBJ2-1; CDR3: CASSQEPSGAYNEQFF; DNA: TGTGCCAGCAGCCAAGAACCTAGCGGGGCATACAATGAGCAGTTCTTC
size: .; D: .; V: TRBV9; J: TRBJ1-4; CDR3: CASSVGGNVREKLFF; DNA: TGTGCCAGCAGCGTAGGAGGGAATGTGCGGGAAAAACTGTTTTTT
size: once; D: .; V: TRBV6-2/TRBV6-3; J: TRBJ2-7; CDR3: CASSQGSREQYF; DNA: TGTGCCAGCAGTCAGGGATCCCGGGAGCAGTACTTC
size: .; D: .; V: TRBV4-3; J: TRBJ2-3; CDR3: CASSQDAATDTQYF; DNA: TGCGCCAGCAGCCAAGATGCGGCTACAGATACGCAGTATTTT
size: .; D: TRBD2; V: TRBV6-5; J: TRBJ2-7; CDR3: CASSRTSGGVYEQYF; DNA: TGTGCCAGCAGTCGGACTAGCGGGGGGGTATACGAGCAGTACTTC
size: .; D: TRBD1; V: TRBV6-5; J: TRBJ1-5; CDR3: CASRDPDRGSQPQHF; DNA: TGTGCCAGCAGAGACCCGGACAGGGGAAGTCAGCCCCAGCATTTT
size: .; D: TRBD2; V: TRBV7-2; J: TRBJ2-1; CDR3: CASSRGLAGGYEQFF; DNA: TGTGCCAGCAGCAGGGGACTAGCGGGGGGCTATGAGCAGTTCTTC
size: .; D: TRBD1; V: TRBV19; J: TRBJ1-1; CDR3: CASATGGLSEAFF; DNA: TGTGCCAGTGCTACAGGGGGCCTGTCTGAAGCTTTCTTT
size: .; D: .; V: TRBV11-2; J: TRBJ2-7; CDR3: CASSLGWAGVSLYEQYF; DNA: TGTGCCAGCAGCTTAGGGTGGGCAGGGGTTTCCCTCTACGAGCAGTACTTC
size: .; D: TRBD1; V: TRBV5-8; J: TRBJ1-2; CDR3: CASSYQGANYGYTF; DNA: TGTGCCAGCAGCTACCAGGGGGCGAACTATGGCTACACCTTC
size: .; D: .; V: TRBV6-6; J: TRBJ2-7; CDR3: CASSTVGGVGEQYF; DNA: TGTGCCAGCAGTACAGTGGGGGGAGTGGGCGAGCAGTACTTC
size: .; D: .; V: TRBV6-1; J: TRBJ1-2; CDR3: CASSEAGHYGYTF; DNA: TGTGCCAGCAGTGAAGCGGGGCACTATGGCTACACCTTC
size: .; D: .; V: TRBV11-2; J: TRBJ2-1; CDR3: CASSLDLAPEQFF; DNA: TGTGCCAGCAGCTTAGATCTAGCGCCTGAGCAGTTCTTC
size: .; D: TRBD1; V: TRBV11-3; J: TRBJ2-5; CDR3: CASSRRTGTGDQETQYF; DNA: TGTGCCAGCAGCCGAAGAACCGGGACAGGGGACCAAGAGACCCAGTACTTC
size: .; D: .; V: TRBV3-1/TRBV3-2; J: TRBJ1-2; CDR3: CASSQDPGVAKGYGYTF; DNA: TGTGCCAGCAGCCAAGATCCGGGGGTAGCGAAGGGCTATGGCTACACCTTC
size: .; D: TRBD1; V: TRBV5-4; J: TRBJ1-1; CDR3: CASSLDRGNTEAFF; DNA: TGTGCCAGCAGCTTGGACAGGGGGAACACTGAAGCTTTCTTT